What follows is one TCR beta chain and its context. This record belongs to a study of blood T cell repertoires in COVID-19. In the authors' workflow: Researchers report that nucleated cell counts were estimated from reference gene primer amplification. The repertoire was sequenced with immunoSEQ multiplex PCR; TCRdb's copy has only in-frame clones and lacks some. The V and J calls and clone size are taken from that table; D and trimming were inferred from the DNA. The sample records about 110,000 clones, 75% to 80% being singletons. Germline assignment: CDR1 LNHDA and CDR2 SQIVND (reference sequence). The CDR3 is 15 residues long. V was cut by 3 bases and J by 7 bases, with 16 bases left in between.

The chain uses TRBV19 and TRBJ1-5; D is unresolved. This TCR derives from a woman aged 80 or older with active or convalescent COVID-19. Sequenced material: peripheral blood. Written as DNA, the CDR3 is TGTGCCAGTAGTATTGGCGGGTCTGGATACCAGCCCCAGCATTTT. It specifies CASSIGGSGYQPQHF.